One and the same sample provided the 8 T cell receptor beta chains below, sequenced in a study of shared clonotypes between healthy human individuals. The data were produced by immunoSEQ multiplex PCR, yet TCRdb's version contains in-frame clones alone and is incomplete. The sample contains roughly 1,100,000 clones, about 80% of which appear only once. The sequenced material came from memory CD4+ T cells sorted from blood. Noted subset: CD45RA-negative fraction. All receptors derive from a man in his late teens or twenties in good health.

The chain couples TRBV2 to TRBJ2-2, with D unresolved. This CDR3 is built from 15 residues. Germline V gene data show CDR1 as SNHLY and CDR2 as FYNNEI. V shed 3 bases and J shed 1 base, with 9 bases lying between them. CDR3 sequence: CASSDGLGNTGELFF. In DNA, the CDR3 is TGTGCCAGCAGTGACGGCTTAGGGAACACCGGGGAGCTGTTTTTT. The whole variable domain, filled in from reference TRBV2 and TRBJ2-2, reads EPEVTQTPSHQVTQMGQEVILRCVPISNHLYFYWYRQILGQKVEFLVSFYNNEISEKSEIFDDQFSVERPDGSNFTLKIRSTKLEDSAMYFCASSDGLGNTGELFFGEGSRLTVL.

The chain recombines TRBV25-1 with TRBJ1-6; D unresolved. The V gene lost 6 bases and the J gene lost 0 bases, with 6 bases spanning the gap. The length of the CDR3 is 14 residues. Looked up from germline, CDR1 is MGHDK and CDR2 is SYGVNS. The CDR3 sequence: CASSVSSYNSPLHF. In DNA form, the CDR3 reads TGTGCCAGCAGCGTAAGCTCCTATAATTCACCCCTCCACTTT.

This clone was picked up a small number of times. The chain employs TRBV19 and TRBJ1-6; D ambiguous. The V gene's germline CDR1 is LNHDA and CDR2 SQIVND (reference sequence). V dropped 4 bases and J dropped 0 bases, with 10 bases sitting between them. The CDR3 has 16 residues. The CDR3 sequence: CASSTSDGSYNSPLHF. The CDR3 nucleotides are TGTGCCAGTAGTACCTCGGACGGCTCCTATAATTCACCCCTCCACTTT.

For the CDR3, the DNA is TGCGCCAGCAGCTTGGATCCAGGGCTTAATGAAAAACTGTTTTTT. Amino acids: CASSLDPGLNEKLFF. The rearrangement links TRBV5-1 to TRBJ1-4, with D maybe TRBD1 (5 bases). Deletions cut 0 bases from V and 4 bases from J, with 10 bases between. CDR3 length: 15 amino acids. The germline V gene has CDR1 SGHRS and CDR2 YFSETQ.

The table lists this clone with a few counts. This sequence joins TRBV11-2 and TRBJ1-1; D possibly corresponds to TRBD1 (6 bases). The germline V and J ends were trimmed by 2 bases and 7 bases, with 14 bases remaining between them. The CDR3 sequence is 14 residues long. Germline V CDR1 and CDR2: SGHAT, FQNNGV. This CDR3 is CASSLFGRDNEAFF. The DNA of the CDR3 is TGTGCCAGCAGCTTATTTGGCAGGGACAATGAAGCTTTCTTT.

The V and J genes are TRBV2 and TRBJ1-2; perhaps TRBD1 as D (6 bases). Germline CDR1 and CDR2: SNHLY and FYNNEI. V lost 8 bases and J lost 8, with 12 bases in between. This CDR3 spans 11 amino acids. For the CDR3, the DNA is TGTGCCAGCGAAGGGGGTAACGGCTACACCTTC. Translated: CASEGGNGYTF.

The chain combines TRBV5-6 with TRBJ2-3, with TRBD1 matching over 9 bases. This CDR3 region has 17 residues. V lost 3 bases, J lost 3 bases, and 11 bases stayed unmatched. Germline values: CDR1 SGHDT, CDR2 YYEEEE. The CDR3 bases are TGTGCCAGCAGCTCAGTAGGGGGACAGGGAGTAACAGATACGCAGTATTTT. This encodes CASSSVGGQGVTDTQYF.

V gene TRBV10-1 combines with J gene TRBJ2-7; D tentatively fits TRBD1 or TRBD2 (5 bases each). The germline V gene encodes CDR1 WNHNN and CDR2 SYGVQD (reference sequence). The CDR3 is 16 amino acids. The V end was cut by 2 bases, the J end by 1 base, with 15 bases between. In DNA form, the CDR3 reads TGCGCCAGCAGTGAGCCGACAGCGGTAGGGTCCTACGAGCAGTACTTC. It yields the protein CASSEPTAVGSYEQYF.